One and the same sample provided the 30 T cell receptor beta chains below, sequenced in a study of shared clonotypes between healthy human individuals. Assay: immunoSEQ multiplex PCR; the TCRdb copy retains only in-frame clones and omits some. The sample lists fewer than 3 million clones, roughly 90% occurring once. Sequenced: naive CD4+ T cells from PBMCs. Subset in this sample: CD45RA+ positively selected. Receptors originate from a man younger than 30 in good health. Some clones in this sample may be carry-over from other donors' samples.

V usage is TRBV4-2 and J usage is TRBJ2-1, with 9 bases aligning to TRBD1. This CDR3 spans 14 amino acids. V lost 4 bases, J lost 6 bases, and 4 bases stayed unmatched. Germline CDR1 LGHNA, CDR2 YNFKEQ. CDR3 nucleotides: TGTGCCAGCAGCCCCTGGGACAGGGCCAATGAGCAGTTCTTC. Its translation: CASSPWDRANEQFF.

The chain is built from TRBV9 and TRBJ2-2, with D hard to call. With 4 bases removed from V and 4 bases from J, the gap between germline ends came to 11 bases. CDR3 length: 14 residues. CDR1 and CDR2 (germline): SGDLS, YYNGEE. DNA of the CDR3: TGTGCCAGCAGCTCCCGGCCCACCACCGGGGAGCTGTTTTTT. Amino acid sequence: CASSSRPTTGELFF. Variable domain in full (rest from reference TRBV9 and TRBJ2-2): DSGVTQTPKHLITATGQRVTLRCSPRSGDLSVYWYQQSLDQGLQFLIQYYNGEERAKGNILERFSAQQFPDLHSELNLSSLELGDSALYFCASSSRPTTGELFFGEGSRLTVL.

The chain has TRBV19 and TRBJ1-5; 10 bases map to TRBD1. This CDR3 is built from 14 residues. Trimming cost V 3 bases and J 7 bases; bases outside gene matches: 3. Germline CDR1 LNHDA, CDR2 SQIVND (reference sequence). In nucleotides, the CDR3 is TGTGCCAGTAGTATGGGGACAGGGGTCCAGCCCCAGCATTTT. Its protein product is CASSMGTGVQPQHF.

V and J are TRBV7-2 and TRBJ2-1; 7 nucleotides line up with TRBD1. Trimming cost V 6 bases and J 0 bases; bases outside gene matches: 8. CDR1 is SGHTA, CDR2 FQGNSA, per germline. CDR3 length equals 16 residues. CDR3 in DNA: TGTGCCAGCAGACGCGCCAGGGGGAGCTCCTACAATGAGCAGTTCTTC. This translates into CASRRARGSSYNEQFF.

This rearrangement joins TRBV7-9 to TRBJ1-3; D might be TRBD1 (5 bases). The germline gives CDR1 SEHNR, CDR2 FQNEAQ (reference sequence). This CDR3 comprises 15 residues. V lost 6 bases to trimming and J lost 0 bases, with 12 bases between them. This CDR3 reads CASSLGPASGNTIYF. The CDR3 nucleotides are TGTGCCAGCAGTTTGGGGCCGGCCTCTGGAAACACCATATATTTT.

This chain joins TRBV2 and TRBJ2-1; 13 bases agree with TRBD2. The CDR3 consists of 16 residues. With V trimmed by 6 bases and J by 6 bases, 8 bases remained unmatched. From germline, CDR1 is SNHLY and CDR2 FYNNEI. DNA for the CDR3: TGTGCCAGCAGGACACCGGGACTAGCGGGACGCAATGAGCAGTTCTTC. Residues: CASRTPGLAGRNEQFF.

The chain couples TRBV5-1 to TRBJ2-3; no clear D. The CDR3 covers 12 residues. The ends were cut back, 1 base at V and 6 bases at J, with 6 bases in the middle. In germline, CDR1 is SGHRS, CDR2 YFSETQ. The CDR3 nucleotides read TGCGCCAGCAGCTTGAACTGGGATACGCAGTATTTT. Amino acid sequence: CASSLNWDTQYF.

The J gene is TRBJ2-7, the V gene TRBV4-1, with D uncertain. The CDR3 consists of 16 residues. The V gene's germline CDR1 is MGHRA and CDR2 YSYEKL. V was cut by 1 base and J by 6 bases, with 19 bases left in between. As DNA, the CDR3 is TGCGCCAGCAGCCAAGTCCGTCCGGCAACGCCAGGCGAGCAGTACTTC. Its protein product is CASSQVRPATPGEQYF.

This clone was found once. V usage is TRBV28 and J usage is TRBJ1-2; 9 nucleotides align to TRBD1. CDR1 MDHEN and CDR2 SYDVKM come from the germline V gene. The CDR3 is 15 amino acids. Trimming removed 5 bases from V and 4 bases from J; junction bases left unmatched: 8. This CDR3 is CASSIHTGGGYGYTF. CDR3 bases: TGTGCCAGCAGTATACACACAGGGGGCGGCTATGGCTACACCTTC.

The chain is built from TRBV28 and TRBJ2-3, with 8 bases aligning to TRBD1. J gave up 2 bases and V 6 bases, and 7 bases lay outside the gene matches. The CDR3 is made up of 15 amino acids. The germline gives CDR1 MDHEN, CDR2 SYDVKM. In DNA, the CDR3 is TGTGCCAGCAGGCTTCAGGGGGCGCCCACAGATACGCAGTATTTT. Its translation: CASRLQGAPTDTQYF.

The chain links TRBV15 to TRBJ1-5; TRBD1 aligns across 10 bases. The CDR3 covers 19 residues. V was pared by 0 bases and J by 0 bases, with 8 bases of the junction left unmatched. Looked up from germline, CDR1 is LNHNV and CDR2 is YYDKDF (reference sequence). The CDR3, as DNA: TGTGCCACCAGCAGAGATGCATGGGACAGGGGTTTTAGCAATCAGCCCCAGCATTTT. Its protein is CATSRDAWDRGFSNQPQHF.

This chain links TRBV20-1 with TRBJ2-4; no definite D call. V was clipped by 3 bases and J by 10 bases, with 10 bases between them. CDR1 DFQATT and CDR2 SNEGSKA come from the germline V gene (reference sequence). The CDR3 consists of 11 residues. CDR3 coding DNA: TGCAGTGCTAGTCAGACTGGTATTCAGTACTTC. Amino acid sequence: CSASQTGIQYF.

This clone has a single count. V usage is TRBV7-2 and J usage is TRBJ2-7; D perhaps matches TRBD2 (6 bases). This CDR3 region has 15 residues. Per germline, CDR1 SGHTA and CDR2 FQGNSA. The V and J ends lost 2 bases and 2 bases respectively, with 13 bases between them. The chain's CDR3 is CASSLWASEPYEQYF. The DNA for the CDR3 is TGTGCCAGCAGCTTATGGGCTAGCGAGCCCTACGAGCAGTACTTC.

This clone appeared a single time. J is TRBJ2-5 and V is TRBV7-2, with D possibly being TRBD1 (6 bases). V was trimmed by 4 bases and J by 4 bases, leaving 10 bases between them. Germline V gives CDR1 SGHTA, CDR2 FQGNSA. The CDR3 is made up of 13 amino acids. The CDR3 loop reads CASSSGVGETQYF. The CDR3 nucleotides are TGTGCCAGCAGCTCAGGGGTCGGAGAGACCCAGTACTTC.

This chain links TRBV5-1 with TRBJ1-1; D remains unclear. There are 14 residues in the CDR3. Germline lookup yields CDR1 SGHRS and CDR2 YFSETQ. V lost 4 bases and J 1 base, leaving 11 bases between the germline ends. In DNA form, the CDR3 reads TGCGCCAGCAGCCCCCTCCTCGAGAACACTGAAGCTTTCTTT. This codes for CASSPLLENTEAFF.

This chain links TRBV6-5 with TRBJ2-2, with D possibly TRBD2 on 5 matching bases. V was trimmed by 0 bases and J by 3 bases, leaving 8 bases between them. Germline V gives CDR1 MNHEY, CDR2 SVGAGI. This CDR3 has 15 residues. CDR3 region: CASSYSDSYTGELFF. The CDR3 DNA reads TGTGCCAGCAGTTACTCGGACTCATACACCGGGGAGCTGTTTTTT.

The rearrangement uses TRBV4-3 and TRBJ2-7, with D possibly being TRBD2 (6 bases). Germline V gene lookup returns CDR1 LGHNA and CDR2 YSLEER. This CDR3 spans 18 amino acids. Between the trimmed V and J ends, which lost 0 bases and 0 bases, there was a span of 18 bases. The CDR3 region has the DNA TGCGCCAGCAGCCAAGAATCGCCAGCGGGCACACCCTCCTACGAGCAGTACTTC. Its protein is CASSQESPAGTPSYEQYF.

The V and J genes are TRBV7-3 and TRBJ2-1; 10 bases match TRBD2. V dropped 4 bases and J dropped 8; count of bases not matched to a gene: 8. In germline, CDR1 is SGHTA, CDR2 FQGTGA. There are 15 residues in the CDR3. The CDR3: CASSSKREGLYEQFF. CDR3 coding DNA: TGTGCCAGCAGCTCTAAGCGGGAGGGCCTCTATGAGCAGTTCTTC.

This clone showed up just once. V gene TRBV30 combines with J gene TRBJ1-1; TRBD1 aligns across 8 bases. Germline CDR1 reads GTSNPN; CDR2 reads SVGIG (reference sequence). The CDR3 is made up of 13 amino acids. Trimming cost V 4 bases and J 5 bases; bases outside gene matches: 6. In nucleotides, the CDR3 is TGTGCCTGGAAAAACAGGGGGATGACTGAAGCTTTCTTT. Translation gives CAWKNRGMTEAFF.

The CDR3 DNA sequence: TGTGCCAGCAGTTTACCTCTGGGGGCGCAGGGGCAGCCCCAGCATTTT. This sequence encodes CASSLPLGAQGQPQHF. The chain links TRBV28 to TRBJ1-5, with a tentative D call TRBD1 (6 bases). The germline gives CDR1 MDHEN, CDR2 SYDVKM. The V end was cut by 2 bases, the J end by 7 bases, with 18 bases between. The CDR3 covers 16 residues.

A note on this clone: Other DNA sequences from this sample encode an identical CDR3 as well. The chain has TRBV18 and TRBJ2-5, with D possibly being TRBD1 or TRBD2 (5 bases each). CDR1 is KGHSH, CDR2 LQKENI, per germline. This CDR3 comprises 13 residues. Trimming removed 3 bases at V and 3 bases at J, with 8 bases between. The CDR3 is CASSPGTEETQYF. The CDR3 DNA is TGTGCCAGCTCACCGGGGACCGAAGAGACCCAGTACTTC.

The chain is built from TRBV4-2 and TRBJ2-3; D perhaps matches TRBD1 (5 bases). This CDR3 is 14 amino acids long. Germline lookup yields CDR1 LGHNA and CDR2 YNFKEQ. V gave up 0 bases and J gave up 6 bases, with 10 bases separating them. The CDR3 coding sequence is TGTGCCAGCAGCCAAGAGTTGGGGCCCGATACGCAGTATTTT. Encoded protein: CASSQELGPDTQYF.

This chain connects TRBV5-4 to TRBJ2-7, with D perhaps matching TRBD2 (5 bases). Germline-derived CDR1 and CDR2 are SGHNT and YYREEE (reference sequence). Deletions cut 0 bases from V and 5 bases from J, with 12 bases between. This CDR3 spans 14 amino acids. CDR3 in DNA: TGTGCCAGCAGCTTGGCCGGGGTCCGGAACGAGCAGTACTTC. This sequence encodes CASSLAGVRNEQYF.

The chain has TRBV18 and TRBJ1-4; 9 bases are shared with TRBD1. Per germline, CDR1 KGHSH and CDR2 LQKENI. With V trimmed by 6 bases and J by 5 bases, 10 bases remained unmatched. CDR3 length: 16 amino acids. CDR3 bases: TGTGCCAGCTCGCCCTTGGGGACAGGGTCGAATGAAAAACTGTTTTTT. It encodes CASSPLGTGSNEKLFF.

In this sample, this clone turned up once. The CDR3 region is CASAGTGGRDTQYF. CDR3 DNA sequence: TGTGCTAGTGCCGGGACAGGGGGAAGAGATACGCAGTATTTT. The chain links TRBV12-5 to TRBJ2-3, with 11 bases that match TRBD1. The J segment lost 5 bases and the V segment lost 7 bases, leaving 5 bases of the junction unmatched. The germline gives CDR1 LGHNT, CDR2 FRNRAP. This CDR3 is built from 14 residues.

Regarding this clone: The junction departs from the called germline gene at one end, perhaps through a read error. The chain uses TRBV18 and TRBJ2-7; 7 bases agree with TRBD1. CDR1 and CDR2 (germline): KGHSH, LQKENI. This CDR3 has 13 amino acids. The CDR3 nucleotides are TGTGCCAGCTCCGACCTTTTACAGGGGTCGGAGGACTTC. Translated: CASSDLLQGSEDF.

The genes are TRBV7-3 and TRBJ2-2; possibly TRBD2 for D (5 bases). CDR1 is SGHTA and CDR2 is FQGTGA in the germline V gene. This CDR3 contains 18 residues. Trimming left V 8 bases short and J 4 bases short, with 26 bases between. This CDR3 is CASSRNKGARRLTGELFF. CDR3 bases: TGTGCCAGCTCCCGCAACAAGGGAGCCAGGAGGCTCACCGGGGAGCTGTTTTTT.

In its sample, this clone was seen once. The gene calls are TRBV2 and TRBJ1-1; 9 bases match TRBD1. The CDR3 has 12 residues. Germline V lookup: CDR1 SNHLY, CDR2 FYNNEI. J gave up 8 bases and V 5 bases, and 3 bases lay outside the gene matches. The CDR3 nucleotides are TGTGCCAGCAGTTTAGGACAGGGGGAAGCTTTCTTT. Its translation is CASSLGQGEAFF. The variable domain in full, completed from reference TRBV2 and TRBJ1-1, reads EPEVTQTPSHQVTQMGQEVILRCVPISNHLYFYWYRQILGQKVEFLVSFYNNEISEKSEIFDDQFSVERPDGSNFTLKIRSTKLEDSAMYFCASSLGQGEAFFGQGTRLTVV.

The rearrangement uses TRBV25-1 and TRBJ1-2; D is uncertain. Germline V lookup: CDR1 MGHDK, CDR2 SYGVNS. V lost 3 bases and J lost 8, with 16 bases in between. The CDR3 has 14 residues. For the CDR3, the DNA is TGTGCCAGCAGTGACTCTAGCTCGGGCCACGGCTACACCTTC. Protein product: CASSDSSSGHGYTF.

In DNA, the CDR3 is TGTGCCAGTAGTATTTCACAGAACTACGAGCAGTACTTC. This sequence encodes CASSISQNYEQYF. This chain joins TRBV19 and TRBJ2-7; D ambiguous. Deletions cut 3 bases from V and 3 bases from J, with 9 bases between. The CDR3 runs 13 residues. Germline lookup yields CDR1 LNHDA and CDR2 SQIVND (reference sequence).